This T cell receptor beta chain was identified in a study of CD4 T cells in relation to SARS-CoV-2 and coronaviruses. About the study: PBMCs were cultured with antigen for less than twelve days before TCR beta sequencing.

In the case of this clone: Its antigen is undetermined.

Points from the study as a whole: No donor gave both pre-pandemic and post-infection samples. Crossreactive clones expanded significantly less to SARS-CoV-2 than monoreactive clones.

The table came from immunoSEQ multiplex PCR; TCRdb's copy has only in-frame clones and leaves some out. The sample yields 31,000 or so clones, 72% seen once. The unexposed donors gave CD4+ T cells in 2011-2018, prior to COVID-19. Isolation of CD4+ T cells took place after around 11 days in culture. Unexposed-donor CD4+ T cells were probed with SARS-CoV-2 S/N and four cold-coronavirus spikes, cells permitting. The CDR3 contains 15 residues. The V gene's germline CDR1 is MNHEY and CDR2 SMNVEV (reference sequence). The ends were cut back, 7 bases at V and 3 bases at J, with 15 bases in the middle. Sequenced input: CD4+ T cells from PBMCs, cultured in vitro. The receptor comes from a human donor in good health. V usage is TRBV27 and J usage is TRBJ2-2; D is unresolved. The CDR3 bases are TGTGCCAGCATAGCTTCGAGGAGTCACACCGGGGAGCTGTTTTTT. Its translation is CASIASRSHTGELFF.